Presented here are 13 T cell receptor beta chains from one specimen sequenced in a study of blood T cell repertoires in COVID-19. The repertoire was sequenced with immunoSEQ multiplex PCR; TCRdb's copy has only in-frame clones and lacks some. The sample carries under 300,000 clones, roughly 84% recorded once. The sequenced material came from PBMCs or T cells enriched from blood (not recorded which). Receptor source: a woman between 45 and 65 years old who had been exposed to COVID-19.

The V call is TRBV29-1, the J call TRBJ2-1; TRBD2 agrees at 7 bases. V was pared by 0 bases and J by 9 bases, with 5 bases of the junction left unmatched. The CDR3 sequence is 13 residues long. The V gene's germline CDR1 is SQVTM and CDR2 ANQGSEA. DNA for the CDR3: TGCAGCGTTGAAGAGCAGCGGGGTTTTGAGCAGTTCTTC. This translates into CSVEEQRGFEQFF.

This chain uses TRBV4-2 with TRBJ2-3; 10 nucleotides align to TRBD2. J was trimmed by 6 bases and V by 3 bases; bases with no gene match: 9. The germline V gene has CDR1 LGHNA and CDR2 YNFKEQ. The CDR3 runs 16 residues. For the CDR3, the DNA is TGTGCCAGCAGCCAGGGGGCTAGCGGGGGTCTTGATACGCAGTATTTT. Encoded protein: CASSQGASGGLDTQYF.

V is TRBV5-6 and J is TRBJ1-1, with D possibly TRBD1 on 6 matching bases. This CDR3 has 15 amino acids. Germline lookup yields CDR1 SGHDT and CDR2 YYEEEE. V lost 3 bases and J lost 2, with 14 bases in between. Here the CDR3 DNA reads TGTGCCAGCAGCTCGTACAGGGAGACTAACACTGAAGCTTTCTTT. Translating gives CASSSYRETNTEAFF.

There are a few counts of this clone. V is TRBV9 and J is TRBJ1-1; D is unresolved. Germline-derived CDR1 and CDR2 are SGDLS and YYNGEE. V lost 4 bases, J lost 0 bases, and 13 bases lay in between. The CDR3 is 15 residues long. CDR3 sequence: CASSPPGRMNTEAFF. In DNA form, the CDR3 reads TGTGCCAGCAGCCCCCCGGGTAGAATGAACACTGAAGCTTTCTTT.

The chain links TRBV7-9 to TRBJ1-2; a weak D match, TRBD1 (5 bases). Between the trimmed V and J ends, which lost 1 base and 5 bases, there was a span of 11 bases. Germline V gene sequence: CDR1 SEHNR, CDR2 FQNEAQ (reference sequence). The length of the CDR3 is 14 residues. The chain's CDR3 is CASSLGGEFYGYTF. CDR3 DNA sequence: TGTGCCAGCAGCTTAGGGGGGGAGTTTTATGGCTACACCTTC.

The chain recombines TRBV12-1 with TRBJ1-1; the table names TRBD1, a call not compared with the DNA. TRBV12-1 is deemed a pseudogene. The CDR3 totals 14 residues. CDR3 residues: CASSDRGRGAKGFF. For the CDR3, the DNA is TGTGCCAGCAGCGACAGGGGGCGCGGGGCAAAGGGATTCTTT.

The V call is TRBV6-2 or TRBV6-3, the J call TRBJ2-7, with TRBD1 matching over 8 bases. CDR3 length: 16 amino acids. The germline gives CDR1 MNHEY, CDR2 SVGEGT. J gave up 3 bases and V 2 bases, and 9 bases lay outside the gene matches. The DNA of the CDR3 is TGTGCCAGCAGTTACCCTCAGGGGGCCCCAGGCTACGAGCAGTACTTC. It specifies CASSYPQGAPGYEQYF.

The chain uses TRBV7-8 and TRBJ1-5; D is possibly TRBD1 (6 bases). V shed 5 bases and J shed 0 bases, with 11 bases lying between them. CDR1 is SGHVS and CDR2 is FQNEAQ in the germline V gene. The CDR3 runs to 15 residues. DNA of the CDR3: TGTGCCAGCAGCGCTGGGACACATAGCAATCAGCCCCAGCATTTT. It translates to CASSAGTHSNQPQHF. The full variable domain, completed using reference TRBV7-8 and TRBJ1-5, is GAGVSQSPRYKVAKRGQDVALRCDPISGHVSLFWYQQALGQGPEFLTYFQNEAQLDKSGLPSDRFFAERPEGSVSTLKIQRTQQEDSAVYLCASSAGTHSNQPQHFGDGTRLSIL.

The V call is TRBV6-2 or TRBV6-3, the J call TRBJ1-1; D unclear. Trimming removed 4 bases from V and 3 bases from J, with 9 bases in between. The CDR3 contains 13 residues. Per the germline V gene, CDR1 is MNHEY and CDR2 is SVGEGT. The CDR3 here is CASSSYQDTEAFF. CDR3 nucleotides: TGTGCCAGCAGTTCTTATCAGGACACTGAAGCTTTCTTT.

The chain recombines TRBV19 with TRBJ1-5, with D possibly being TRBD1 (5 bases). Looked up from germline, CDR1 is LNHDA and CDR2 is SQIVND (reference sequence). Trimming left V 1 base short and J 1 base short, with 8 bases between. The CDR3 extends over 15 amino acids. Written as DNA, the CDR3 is TGTGCCAGTAGTATAGGGACACGGAGCAATCAGCCCCAGCATTTT. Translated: CASSIGTRSNQPQHF.

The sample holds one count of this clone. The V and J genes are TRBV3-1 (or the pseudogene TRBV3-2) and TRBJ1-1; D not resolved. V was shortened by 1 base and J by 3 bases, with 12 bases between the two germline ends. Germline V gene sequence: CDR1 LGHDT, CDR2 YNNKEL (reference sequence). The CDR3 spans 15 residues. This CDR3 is CASSQGGWRHTEAFF. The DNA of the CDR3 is TGTGCCAGCAGCCAAGGAGGCTGGAGGCACACTGAAGCTTTCTTT.

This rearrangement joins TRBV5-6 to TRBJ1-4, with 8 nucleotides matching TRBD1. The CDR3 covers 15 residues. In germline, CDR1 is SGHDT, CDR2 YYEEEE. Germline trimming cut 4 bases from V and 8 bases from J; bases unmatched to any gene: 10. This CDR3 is CASSPPGQAGEKLFF. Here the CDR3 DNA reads TGTGCCAGCAGCCCCCCGGGACAGGCGGGGGAAAAACTGTTTTTT.

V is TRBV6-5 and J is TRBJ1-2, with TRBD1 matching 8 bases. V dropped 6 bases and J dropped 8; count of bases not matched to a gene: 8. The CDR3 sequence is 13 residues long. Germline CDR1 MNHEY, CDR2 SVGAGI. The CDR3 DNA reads TGTGCCAGCAGGGACAGGGACTTGGAGGGCTACACCTTC. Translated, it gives CASRDRDLEGYTF.